These T cell receptor beta chains were read from a single sample in a study of blood T cell repertoires in COVID-19. Some clones are missing from TCRdb's copy, which holds only in-frame ones; the method was immunoSEQ multiplex PCR. This table has under 400,000 clones, 90% appearing once. The specimen sequenced was peripheral blood. The receptors were gathered from a man aged 18 to 29 with active or convalescent COVID-19. Both conserved end residues are trimmed from each CDR3. Fields, in order: V gene, J gene, CDR3 protein.

v_gene: TRBV4-3
j_gene: TRBJ2-1
CDR3aa: ASSRQPGVAGVLSSYNEQF

v_gene: TRBV11-2
j_gene: TRBJ2-7
CDR3aa: ASSLPGGTYEQY

v_gene: TRBV27
j_gene: TRBJ2-3
CDR3aa: ASSPLRQGGTDTQY

v_gene: TRBV21-1
j_gene: TRBJ1-6
CDR3aa: ASSSRTGSNSPLH

v_gene: TRBV19
j_gene: TRBJ2-1
CDR3aa: ASSMLAGDNEQF

v_gene: TRBV9
j_gene: TRBJ1-4
CDR3aa: ASSAPGEKLF

v_gene: TRBV6-5
j_gene: TRBJ2-7
CDR3aa: ASSSGGRGYEQY

v_gene: TRBV28
j_gene: TRBJ2-7
CDR3aa: ASSSPGTTYEQY

v_gene: TRBV9
j_gene: TRBJ2-3
CDR3aa: ASSPRVGGGTDTQY

v_gene: TRBV20-1
j_gene: TRBJ2-3
CDR3aa: SASASFDTDTQY

v_gene: TRBV28
j_gene: TRBJ1-5
CDR3aa: ASSIYRGRAQPQH

v_gene: TRBV7-9
j_gene: TRBJ1-4
CDR3aa: ASSLTGGREKLF

v_gene: TRBV11-3
j_gene: TRBJ1-1
CDR3aa: ASSLEVPNTEAF

v_gene: TRBV9
j_gene: TRBJ2-3
CDR3aa: ASSVGVASGETDTQY

v_gene: TRBV6-2/TRBV6-3
j_gene: TRBJ2-6
CDR3aa: ASSSPGAGGPHSGANVLT

v_gene: TRBV7-3
j_gene: TRBJ2-1
CDR3aa: ASSSPGTRGNEQF

v_gene: TRBV6-2/TRBV6-3
j_gene: TRBJ1-1
CDR3aa: ASSHRGMNTEAF

v_gene: TRBV4-1
j_gene: TRBJ2-7
CDR3aa: ASSQDPGTLYEQY

v_gene: TRBV6-5
j_gene: TRBJ1-5
CDR3aa: ASSYRGYQPQH

v_gene: TRBV7-3
j_gene: TRBJ1-2
CDR3aa: ASSLTRADGYT

v_gene: TRBV5-4
j_gene: TRBJ2-2
CDR3aa: ASSPGGSANTGELF

v_gene: TRBV7-3
j_gene: TRBJ2-5
CDR3aa: ATSLGGGTQY

v_gene: TRBV18
j_gene: TRBJ1-6
CDR3aa: ASSPPGDRGLLLH

v_gene: TRBV6-2/TRBV6-3
j_gene: TRBJ2-7
CDR3aa: ASSRDYSYEQY

v_gene: TRBV28
j_gene: TRBJ2-2
CDR3aa: ASSLRGSGTGELF

v_gene: TRBV6-1
j_gene: TRBJ1-2
CDR3aa: ASSEYNYGYT

v_gene: TRBV9
j_gene: TRBJ2-7
CDR3aa: ASSVGGANYEQY

v_gene: TRBV27
j_gene: TRBJ2-7
CDR3aa: ASSPADSYEQY

v_gene: TRBV7-2
j_gene: TRBJ1-2
CDR3aa: ASSLAGTETGEYT

v_gene: TRBV6-2/TRBV6-3
j_gene: TRBJ2-1
CDR3aa: ASSLARQEF